This TCR beta chain originates from a study of regulatory T cells in long-lasting Graves disease. Study conclusions and caveats: Newly diagnosed Graves' patients had higher TCR diversity than persistent ones.

The CDR3 has 15 residues. V dropped 7 bases and J dropped 2; count of bases not matched to a gene: 10. CDR1 and CDR2 (germline): SQVTM, ANQGSEA. CDR3-region Arm-PCR and iRepertoire HTBI primers produced the TCR beta libraries. TCRdb re-called the multiplex PCR reads through MiXCR, storing one row per CDR3 protein. There are roughly 450,000 distinct CDR3 sequences in the sample; 20% to 25% occur only once, and approximately 26% lies in the top ten. The time point: persistent/refractory GD, antithyroid drugs over 5 years with positive TRAb. Construction of the TCR library relied on RNA isolated from PBMCs. This clonotype was picked up a small number of times. The antigen is not known.

Sequences were derived from peripheral blood mononuclear cells (PBMCs), sampled when the disease was refractory, from a patient treated with antithyroid drugs. The chain joins TRBV29-1 to TRBJ2-7; 11 positions agree with TRBD2. This TCR came from a female donor with Graves disease. CDR3 nucleotide sequence: TGCAGCGCCACCACCCTAGCGGGGGGTACCTACGAGCAGTACTTC. This codes for CSATTLAGGTYEQYF.